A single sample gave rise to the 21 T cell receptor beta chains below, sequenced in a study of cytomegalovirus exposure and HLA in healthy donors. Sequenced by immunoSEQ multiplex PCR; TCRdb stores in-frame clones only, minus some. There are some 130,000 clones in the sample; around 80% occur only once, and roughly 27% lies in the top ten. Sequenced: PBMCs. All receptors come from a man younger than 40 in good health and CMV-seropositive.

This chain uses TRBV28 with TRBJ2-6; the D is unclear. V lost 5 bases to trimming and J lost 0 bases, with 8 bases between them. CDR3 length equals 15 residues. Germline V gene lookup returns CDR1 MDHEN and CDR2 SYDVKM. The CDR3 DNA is TGTGCCAGCAGTACTGAGAGCTCTGGGGCCAACGTCCTGACTTTC. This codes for CASSTESSGANVLTF.

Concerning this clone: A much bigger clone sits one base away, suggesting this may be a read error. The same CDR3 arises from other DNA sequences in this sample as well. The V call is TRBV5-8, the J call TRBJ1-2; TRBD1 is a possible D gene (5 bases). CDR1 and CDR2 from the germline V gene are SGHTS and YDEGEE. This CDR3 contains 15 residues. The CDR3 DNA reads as TGCGCCAGCAGCCAAGATCAGGGACTTGACTATGGCTACACCTTC. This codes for CASSQDQGLDYGYTF.

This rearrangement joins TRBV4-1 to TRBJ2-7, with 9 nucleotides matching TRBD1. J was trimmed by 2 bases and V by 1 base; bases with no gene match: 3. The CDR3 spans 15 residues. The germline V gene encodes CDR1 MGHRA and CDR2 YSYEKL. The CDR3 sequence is CASSQGQGGTYEQYF. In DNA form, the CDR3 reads TGCGCCAGCAGCCAAGGACAGGGGGGAACCTACGAGCAGTACTTC.

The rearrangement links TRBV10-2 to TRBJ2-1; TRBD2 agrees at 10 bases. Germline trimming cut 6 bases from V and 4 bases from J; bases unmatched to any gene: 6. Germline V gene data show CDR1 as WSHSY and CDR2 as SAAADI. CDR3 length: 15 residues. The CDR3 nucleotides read TGCGCCAGCAGCTTAACTAGCGGGGAATACAATGAGCAGTTCTTC. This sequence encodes CASSLTSGEYNEQFF.

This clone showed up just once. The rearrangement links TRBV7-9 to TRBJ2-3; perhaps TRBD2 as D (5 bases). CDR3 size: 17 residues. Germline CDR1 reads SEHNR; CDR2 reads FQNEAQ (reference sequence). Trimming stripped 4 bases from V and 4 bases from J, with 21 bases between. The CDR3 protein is CASSSHRVGLSADTQYF. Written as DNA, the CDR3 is TGTGCCAGCAGCTCCCATAGGGTTGGACTTTCCGCAGATACGCAGTATTTT.

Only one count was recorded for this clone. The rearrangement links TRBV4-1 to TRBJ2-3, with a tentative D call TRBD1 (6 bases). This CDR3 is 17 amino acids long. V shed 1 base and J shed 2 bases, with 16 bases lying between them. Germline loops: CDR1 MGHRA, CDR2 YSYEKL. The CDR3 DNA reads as TGCGCCAGCAGCCAAGCCAGTACGAGGGGGAACACAGATACGCAGTATTTT. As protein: CASSQASTRGNTDTQYF.

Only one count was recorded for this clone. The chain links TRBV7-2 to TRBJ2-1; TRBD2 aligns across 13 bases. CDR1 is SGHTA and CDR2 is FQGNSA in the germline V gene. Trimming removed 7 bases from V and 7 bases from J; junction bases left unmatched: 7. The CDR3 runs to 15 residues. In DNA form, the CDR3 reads TGTGCCAGCACGCGACGACTAGCGGGGGGTAATGAGCAGTTCTTC. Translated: CASTRRLAGGNEQFF.

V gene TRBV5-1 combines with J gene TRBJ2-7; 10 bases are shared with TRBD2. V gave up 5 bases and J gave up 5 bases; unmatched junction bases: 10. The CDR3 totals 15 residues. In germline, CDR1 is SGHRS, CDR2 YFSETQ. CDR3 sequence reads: CASRRLAGAVDEQYF. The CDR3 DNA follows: TGCGCCAGCAGAAGGCTAGCGGGAGCCGTGGACGAGCAGTACTTC.

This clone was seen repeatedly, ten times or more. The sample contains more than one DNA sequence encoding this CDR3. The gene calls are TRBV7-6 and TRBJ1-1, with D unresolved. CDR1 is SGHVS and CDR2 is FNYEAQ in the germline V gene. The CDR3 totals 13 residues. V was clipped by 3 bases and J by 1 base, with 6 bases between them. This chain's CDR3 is CASSLERNTEAFF. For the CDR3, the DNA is TGTGCCAGCAGCTTGGAGAGGAACACTGAAGCTTTCTTT.

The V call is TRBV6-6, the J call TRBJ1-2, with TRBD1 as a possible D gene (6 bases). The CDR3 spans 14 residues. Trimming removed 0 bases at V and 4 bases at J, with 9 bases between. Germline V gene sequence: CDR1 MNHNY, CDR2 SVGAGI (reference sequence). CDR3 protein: CASSYSTGGYGYTF. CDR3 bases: TGTGCCAGCAGTTACTCGACAGGTGGCTATGGCTACACCTTC.

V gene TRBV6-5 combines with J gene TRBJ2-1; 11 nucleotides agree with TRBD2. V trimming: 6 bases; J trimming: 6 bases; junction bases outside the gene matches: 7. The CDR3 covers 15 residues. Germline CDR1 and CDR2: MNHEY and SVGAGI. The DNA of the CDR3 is TGTGCCAGCAGATCCCCCGGGACTAGCGGCAATGAGCAGTTCTTC. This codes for CASRSPGTSGNEQFF.

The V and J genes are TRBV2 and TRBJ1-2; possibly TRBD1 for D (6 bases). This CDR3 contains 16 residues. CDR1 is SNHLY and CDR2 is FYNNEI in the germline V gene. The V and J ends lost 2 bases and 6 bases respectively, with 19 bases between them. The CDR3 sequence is CASSENPRVGGHGYTF. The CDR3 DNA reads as TGTGCCAGCAGTGAAAACCCTCGGGTGGGGGGGCATGGCTACACCTTC. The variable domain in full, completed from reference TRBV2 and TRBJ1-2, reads EPEVTQTPSHQVTQMGQEVILRCVPISNHLYFYWYRQILGQKVEFLVSFYNNEISEKSEIFDDQFSVERPDGSNFTLKIRSTKLEDSAMYFCASSENPRVGGHGYTFGSGTRLTVV.

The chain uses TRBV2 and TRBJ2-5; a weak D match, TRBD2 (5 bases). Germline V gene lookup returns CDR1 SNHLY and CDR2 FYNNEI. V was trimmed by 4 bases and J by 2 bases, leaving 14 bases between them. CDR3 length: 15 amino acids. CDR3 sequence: CASSVGVKEQETQYF. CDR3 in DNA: TGTGCCAGCAGTGTGGGAGTCAAGGAACAAGAGACCCAGTACTTC. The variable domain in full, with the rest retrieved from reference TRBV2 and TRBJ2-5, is EPEVTQTPSHQVTQMGQEVILRCVPISNHLYFYWYRQILGQKVEFLVSFYNNEISEKSEIFDDQFSVERPDGSNFTLKIRSTKLEDSAMYFCASSVGVKEQETQYFGPGTRLLVL.

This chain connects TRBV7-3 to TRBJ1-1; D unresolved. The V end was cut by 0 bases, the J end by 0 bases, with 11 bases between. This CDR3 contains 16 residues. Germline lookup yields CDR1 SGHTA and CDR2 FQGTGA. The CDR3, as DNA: TGTGCCAGCAGCTTAACTCGGCGGGCCGTGAACACTGAAGCTTTCTTT. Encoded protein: CASSLTRRAVNTEAFF.

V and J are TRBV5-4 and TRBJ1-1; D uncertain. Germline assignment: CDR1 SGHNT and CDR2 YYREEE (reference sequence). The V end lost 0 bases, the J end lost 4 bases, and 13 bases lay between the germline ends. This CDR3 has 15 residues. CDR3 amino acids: CASSLAGGRGTEAFF. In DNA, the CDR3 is TGTGCCAGCAGCTTGGCAGGAGGTCGGGGCACTGAAGCTTTCTTT.

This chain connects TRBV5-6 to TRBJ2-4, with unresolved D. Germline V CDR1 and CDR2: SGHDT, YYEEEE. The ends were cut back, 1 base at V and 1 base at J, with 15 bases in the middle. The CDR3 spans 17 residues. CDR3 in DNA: TGTGCCAGCAGCTTGACCGGAGCCTACTCGGCCAAAAACATTCAGTACTTC. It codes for CASSLTGAYSAKNIQYF.

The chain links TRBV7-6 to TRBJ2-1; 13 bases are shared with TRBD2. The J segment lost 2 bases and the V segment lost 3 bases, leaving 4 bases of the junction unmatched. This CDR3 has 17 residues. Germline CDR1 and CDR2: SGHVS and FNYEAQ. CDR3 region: CASSLATSGGAYNEQFF. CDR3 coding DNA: TGTGCCAGCAGCTTGGCAACTAGCGGGGGGGCCTACAATGAGCAGTTCTTC.

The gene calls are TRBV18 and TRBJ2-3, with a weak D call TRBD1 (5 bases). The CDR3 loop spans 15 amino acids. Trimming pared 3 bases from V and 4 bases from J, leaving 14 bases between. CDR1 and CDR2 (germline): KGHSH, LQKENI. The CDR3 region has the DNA TGTGCCAGCTCACCCCAGGGCTTTTTCGCAGATACGCAGTATTTT. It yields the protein CASSPQGFFADTQYF.

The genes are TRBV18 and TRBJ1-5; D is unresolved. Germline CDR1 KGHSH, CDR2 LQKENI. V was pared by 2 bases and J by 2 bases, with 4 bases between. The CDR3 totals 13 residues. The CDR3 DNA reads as TGTGCCAGCTCACCAATCGGCAATCAGCCCCAGCATTTT. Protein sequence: CASSPIGNQPQHF.

As DNA, the CDR3 is TGTGCCAGCTCACCACCGAATACAGGGGGCGGTAACACTGAAGCTTTCTTT. Translated: CASSPPNTGGGNTEAFF. This chain joins TRBV18 and TRBJ1-1, with 9 bases aligning to TRBD1. This CDR3 is built from 17 residues. Germline V CDR1 and CDR2: KGHSH, LQKENI. The trim removed 0 bases at V and 2 bases at J, leaving 7 bases unmatched.

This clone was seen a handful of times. In DNA, the CDR3 is TGTGCCAGCCCAACTACCAGCACAGATACGCAGTATTTT. Amino acids: CASPTTSTDTQYF. The V and J genes are TRBV27 and TRBJ2-3; D not certain. CDR1 MNHEY and CDR2 SMNVEV come from the germline V gene (reference sequence). V lost 8 bases to trimming and J lost 0 bases, with 9 bases between them. CDR3 length: 13 residues.